Ten or more counts support the clone carrying this T cell receptor beta chain. What it binds is unknown. Germline lookup yields CDR1 PRHDT and CDR2 FYEKMQ (reference sequence). This CDR3 has 16 residues. Trimming shortened V by 5 bases and J by 4 bases, and 20 bases separated the two germline ends. These data come from a study of metastatic and nonmetastatic thyroid tumors. About the study: Repertoire comparison spanned blood and tumor or nodule tissue of malignant and benign thyroid patients.

None of the patients had undergone any treatment ahead of thyroid surgery. Study-level findings and limits: Patients with malignant thyroid tumors reportedly had significantly higher TCR beta diversity than those with benign nodules, in blood and tumor.

Authors' methods: Clinicopathological groups differed in CDR3, with these differences serving to build a distant-metastasis classifier for papillary thyroid cancer. With MiXCR, TCRdb called clones anew from the PCR reads. TCRdb assigned the V and J calls; the authors' analysis was not used. Among fewer than 30,000 clones listed, about 16% were seen once. Input material: blood. The chain links TRBV13 to TRBJ1-2, with D unresolved. The TCR was taken from a female donor with papillary thyroid cancer or a benign thyroid nodule (not recorded which). Some clones in this sample may be carry-over from other donors' samples. The CDR3 loop reads CASSNSRGLRSYGYTF. The CDR3 DNA reads TGTGCCAGCAGCAACAGTCGTGGTCTCCGAAGCTATGGCTACACCTTC.